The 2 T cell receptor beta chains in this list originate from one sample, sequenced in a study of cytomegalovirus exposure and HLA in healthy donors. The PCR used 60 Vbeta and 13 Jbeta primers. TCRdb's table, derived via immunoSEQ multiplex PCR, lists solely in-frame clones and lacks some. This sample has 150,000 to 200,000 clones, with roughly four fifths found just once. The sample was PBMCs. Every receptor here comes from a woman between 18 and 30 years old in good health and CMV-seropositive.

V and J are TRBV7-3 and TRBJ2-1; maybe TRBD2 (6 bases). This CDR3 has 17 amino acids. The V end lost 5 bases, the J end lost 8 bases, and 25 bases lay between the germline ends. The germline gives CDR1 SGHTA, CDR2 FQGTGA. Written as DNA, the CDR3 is TGTGCCAGCAGCCCTACCCGGCTCGGGACCGGCGGGGATGAGCAGTTCTTC. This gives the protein CASSPTRLGTGGDEQFF.

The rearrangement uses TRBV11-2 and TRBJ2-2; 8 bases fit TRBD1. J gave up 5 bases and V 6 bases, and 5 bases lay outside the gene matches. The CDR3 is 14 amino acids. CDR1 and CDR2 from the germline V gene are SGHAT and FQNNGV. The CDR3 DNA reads TGTGCCAGCAGGTCGACAGGGGTTACCGGGGAGCTGTTTTTT. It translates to CASRSTGVTGELFF. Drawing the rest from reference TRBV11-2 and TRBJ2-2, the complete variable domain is EAGVAQSPRYKIIEKRQSVAFWCNPISGHATLYWYQQILGQGPKLLIQFQNNGVVDDSQLPKDRFSAERLKGVDSTLKIQPAKLEDSAVYLCASRSTGVTGELFFGEGSRLTVL.